This T cell receptor beta chain was recorded in a study of metastatic and nonmetastatic thyroid tumors. Across the study: The authors compared repertoires across blood and tumor or nodule tissue from malignant and benign thyroid patients. Study observations and caveats: When malignant thyroid tumors were compared with benign nodules, TCR beta diversity was reportedly significantly higher in the malignant tumors. This held in both blood and tumor samples.

Trimming removed 0 bases at V and 8 bases at J, with 17 bases between. The CDR3 runs to 16 residues. Germline V gene lookup returns CDR1 SGHRS and CDR2 YFSETQ. The entire patient cohort was treatment-naive prior to thyroid surgery. The authors' processing: The authors used CDR3 differences across clinicopathological groups to build a distant-metastasis classifier for papillary thyroid cancer. TCRdb redid the clone calls on the PCR reads using MiXCR. The V and J calls reflect TCRdb's pipeline rather than the authors' work. The repertoire holds more than 20,000 clones, approximately 12% seen once, with around 5% in the top ten. By sample share, this clone is medium-sized (0.01 to 0.1%). Its antigen remains unknown.

The specimen sequenced was blood. The gene calls are TRBV5-1 and TRBJ1-4; D uncertain. This sequence originates from a female donor with papillary thyroid cancer or a benign thyroid nodule (not recorded which). Some clones in this sample may be carry-over from other donors' samples. The CDR3 protein is CASSLAAVVVEEKLFF. CDR3 sequence (DNA): TGCGCCAGCAGCTTGGCCGCGGTCGTGGTGGAGGAAAAACTGTTTTTT.